This T cell receptor beta chain was profiled in a study of shared clonotypes between healthy human individuals. General study findings and limits: Naive subsets typically showed greater estimated richness than memory subsets. Blood was the only sampled material, and tissue repertoires likely differ. What rarefaction showed was incomplete sorted-subset sequencing despite large depth.

Germline V gene data show CDR1 as SGHVS and CDR2 as FQNEAQ. Trimming cost V 5 bases and J 11 bases, with 12 bases left between them. The CDR3 extends over 11 amino acids. TCRdb's table, derived via immunoSEQ multiplex PCR, lists solely in-frame clones and lacks some. The sample carries roughly 1,800,000 clones, about 95% recorded once. Details on this clone: What it recognizes is unknown.

Terminally differentiated effector memory CD45RA+ cells were excluded by CCR7 positive selection of CD45RO-negative cells. The rearrangement joins TRBV7-8 to TRBJ1-1, with D perhaps TRBD1 (6 bases). The clonotype originates from a man aged 18-30 years in good health. The material sequenced was naive CD8+ T cells sorted from blood. Here the CDR3 reads CASSAGGLAFF. Here the CDR3 DNA reads TGTGCCAGCAGCGCTGGGGGGCTGGCTTTCTTT.